By sample share, the clone carrying this TCR beta chain is medium-sized. The TRBV12-4/TRBJ1-2 clonotypes were amplified using barcode primers with ligated adaptors. MiXCR, applied by TCRdb to the multiplex PCR reads, yields one record per CDR3 protein. The table records about 1,000 distinct CDR3 sequences, 0.6% to 0.95% of them present only once. CDR3 length: 13 residues. V was cut by 0 bases and J by 6 bases, with 8 bases left in between. Treg sorting used a CD4+CD25+CD127-/low gate. Input material: Tregs sorted from blood. This TCR was sampled from a female donor with breast cancer. V gene TRBV12-3 or TRBV12-4 combines with J gene TRBJ1-2, with D hard to call. CDR3 residues: CASSLAPRDGYTF. CDR3 coding DNA: TGTGCCAGCAGTTTAGCTCCGCGCGATGGCTACACCTTC.